This TCR beta chain was retrieved from a study of blood T cell repertoires in COVID-19. Residents of approximately 25 US areas, aged roughly 18 to 89 years, made up the participants. This table comes from immunoSEQ multiplex PCR, and its TCRdb copy is limited to in-frame clones, with some not included. The sample yields 290,000 or so clones, 90% seen once. The CDR3 runs 18 residues. In germline, CDR1 is MNHEY, CDR2 SMNVEV (reference sequence). Trimming cost V 2 bases and J 0 bases; bases outside gene matches: 9. The specimen sequenced was PBMCs or T cells enriched from blood (not recorded which). This TCR was recovered from a woman aged 18-29 years with acute COVID-19. The J gene is TRBJ2-2, the V gene TRBV27, with 7 bases aligning to TRBD1. The CDR3 reads CASSLTFRDSANTGELFF. Here the CDR3 DNA reads TGTGCCAGCAGTTTAACGTTCCGGGACAGTGCGAACACCGGGGAGCTGTTTTTT.